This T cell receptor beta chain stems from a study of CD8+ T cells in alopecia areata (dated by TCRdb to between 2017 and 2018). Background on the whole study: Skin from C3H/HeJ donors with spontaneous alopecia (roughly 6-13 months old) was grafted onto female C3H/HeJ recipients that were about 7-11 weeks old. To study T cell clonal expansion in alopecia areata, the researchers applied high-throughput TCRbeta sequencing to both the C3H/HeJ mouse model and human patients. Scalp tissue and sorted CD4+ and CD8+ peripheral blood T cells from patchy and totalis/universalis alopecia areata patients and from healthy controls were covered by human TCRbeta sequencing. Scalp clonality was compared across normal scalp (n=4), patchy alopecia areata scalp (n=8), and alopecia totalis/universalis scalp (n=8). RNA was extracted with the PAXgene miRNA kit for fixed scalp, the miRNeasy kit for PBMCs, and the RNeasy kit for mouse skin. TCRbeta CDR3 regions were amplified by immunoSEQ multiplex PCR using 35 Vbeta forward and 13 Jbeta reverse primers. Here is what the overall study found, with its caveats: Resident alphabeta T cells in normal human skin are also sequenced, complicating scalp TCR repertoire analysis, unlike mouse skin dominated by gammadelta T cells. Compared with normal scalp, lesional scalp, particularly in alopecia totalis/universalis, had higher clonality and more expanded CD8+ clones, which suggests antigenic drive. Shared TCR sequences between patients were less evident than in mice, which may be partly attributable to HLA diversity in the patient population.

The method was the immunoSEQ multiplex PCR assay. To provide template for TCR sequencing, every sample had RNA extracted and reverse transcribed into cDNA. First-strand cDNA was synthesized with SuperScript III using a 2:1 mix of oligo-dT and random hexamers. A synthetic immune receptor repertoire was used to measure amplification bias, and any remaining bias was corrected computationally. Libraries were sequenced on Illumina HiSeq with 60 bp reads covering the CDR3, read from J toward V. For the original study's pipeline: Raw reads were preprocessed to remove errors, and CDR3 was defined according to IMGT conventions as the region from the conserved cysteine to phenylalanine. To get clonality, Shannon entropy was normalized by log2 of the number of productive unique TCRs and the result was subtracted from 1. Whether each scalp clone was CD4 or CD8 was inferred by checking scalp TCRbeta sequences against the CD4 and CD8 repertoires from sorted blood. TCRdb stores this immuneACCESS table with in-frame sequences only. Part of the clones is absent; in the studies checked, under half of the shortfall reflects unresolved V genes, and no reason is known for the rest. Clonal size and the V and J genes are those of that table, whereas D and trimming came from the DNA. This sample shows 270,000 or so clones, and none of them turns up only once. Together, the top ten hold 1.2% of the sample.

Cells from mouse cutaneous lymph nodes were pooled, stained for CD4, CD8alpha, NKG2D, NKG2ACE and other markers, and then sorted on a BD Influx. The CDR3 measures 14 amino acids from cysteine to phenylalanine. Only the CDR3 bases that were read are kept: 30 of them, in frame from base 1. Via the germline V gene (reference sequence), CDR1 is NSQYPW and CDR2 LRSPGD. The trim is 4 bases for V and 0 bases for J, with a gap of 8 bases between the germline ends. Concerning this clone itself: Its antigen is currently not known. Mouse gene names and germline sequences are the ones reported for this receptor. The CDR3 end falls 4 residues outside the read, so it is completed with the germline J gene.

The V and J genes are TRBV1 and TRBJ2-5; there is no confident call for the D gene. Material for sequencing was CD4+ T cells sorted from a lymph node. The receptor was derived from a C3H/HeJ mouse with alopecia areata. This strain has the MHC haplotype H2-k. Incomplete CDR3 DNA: TGCACCTGCAGTGGAGCAGTTAACCAAGAC. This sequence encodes CTCSGAVNQD. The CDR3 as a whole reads CTCSGAVNQDTQYF.